The present T cell receptor beta chain was sequenced within a study of CD8 T cells in ankylosing spondylitis (dated by TCRdb to the late 2010s). Looking at the study overall: To find TCR variants linked to disease, the study profiled T cell receptor beta repertoires in ankylosing spondylitis patients and healthy donors. Peripheral blood was sampled, and synovial fluid was additionally collected from ankylosing spondylitis patients. The whole study cohort included about a hundred healthy donors and 20 to 30 ankylosing spondylitis patients.

This clonotype was detected many times. Its antigen has not been determined. No per-base quality is available; no much larger clone lies one base away. TCRdb lists the instrument as Illumina HiSeq 2500. TCR beta libraries were prepared by quantitative 5'-RACE with molecular barcodes. The authors processed their data as follows. To identify disease-linked TCR variants, a new computational method was used, one built on a probabilistic model of VDJ rearrangement. TCRdb trimmed the raw reads at Q25, called clones with MiXCR and kept productive beta chains. Every distinct CDR3 protein forms one entry, paired with its most common genes and DNA. What appears here as the V and J calls and clone size reflects TCRdb's work, not the paper's. In this sample the table shows some 200,000 distinct CDR3 sequences, roughly 25% of which occur a single time. Roughly 6.7% of the sample belongs to the ten largest clones.

Including cysteine and phenylalanine, the CDR3 has 16 amino acids. This entry keeps only the CDR3 DNA: 48 bases, framed from base 1. V lost 0 bases and J lost 1 base; the stretch between them is 9 bases long. The paper as a whole reports these results and caveats: Some motif variants were previously reported in synovial fluid and blood of reactive arthritis patients, suggesting common disease-initiation mechanisms. Significant enrichment of the disease-linked clones was reported in matched synovial fluid samples from ankylosing spondylitis patients. A TCR beta motif made up of 7 to 9 highly homologous amino acid variants appeared to be characteristic of blood from ankylosing spondylitis patients. The disease-linked clones showed a CD8+ phenotype and occurred at relatively low frequencies in peripheral blood.

Sequenced sample: blood, either unsorted or a sorted T cell fraction (not recorded which). The receptor comes from a male donor with ankylosing spondylitis or in good health (not recorded which). The receptor chain draws on TRBV12-3 or TRBV12-4 and TRBJ2-2, and possibly TRBD2, on 5 matching bases. Here is the DNA: TGTGCCAGCAGTTTAGCCGGGATTCGGAACACCGGGGAGCTGTTTTTT. Translation gives CASSLAGIRNTGELFF.